This TCR beta chain was sequenced in a study of OX40 agonist ivuxolimab in advanced cancers. Study-level results: Also present in some nonresponders was a low level of normalized T-cell clonal expansion.

Notes on this clone: Antigen: not known.

Trimming cost V 8 bases and J 6 bases; bases outside gene matches: 11. CDR3 length: 15 amino acids. Germline V gives CDR1 KGHSH, CDR2 LQKENI. Assay: immunoSEQ multiplex PCR; the TCRdb copy retains only in-frame clones and omits some. There are about 60,000 clones in the sample; about 90% occur only once, and around 2% lies in the top ten. This sequence originates from an adult with an advanced solid tumor such as melanoma, head and neck, liver or kidney cancer. This chain joins TRBV18 and TRBJ2-1, with 9 bases identical to TRBD1. The sample was CD4+ or CD8+ T cells sorted from blood, taken in a trial of the OX40 agonist ivuxolimab. This CDR3 is CASSPQGARANEQFF. The CDR3 DNA sequence: TGTGCCAGCAGCCCACAGGGGGCGCGGGCCAATGAGCAGTTCTTC.